Listed below are T cell receptor beta chains from one sample, sequenced in a study of OX40 agonist ivuxolimab in advanced cancers. Some clones are missing from TCRdb's copy, which holds only in-frame ones; the method was immunoSEQ multiplex PCR. The sample includes 50,000 to 60,000 clones, 85% to 90% of them seen just once. This sample comprised CD4+ or CD8+ T cells sorted from blood, obtained in a trial of the OX40 agonist ivuxolimab. Receptors were obtained from an adult with an advanced solid tumor such as melanoma, head and neck, liver or kidney cancer. CDR3s include the opening cysteine and the closing phenylalanine or tryptophan. Each record gives: V gene, J gene, CDR3 protein.

>TRBV29-1|TRBJ1-2
CSVQTVNYGYTF
>TRBV7-9|TRBJ1-1
CASSLVQGTGAEAFF
>TRBV7-3|TRBJ2-1
CASSLTIAGGLNEQFF
>TRBV29-1|TRBJ2-1
CSVAPNEQFF
>TRBV7-3|TRBJ2-5
CASSFGTGKETQYF
>TRBV10-3|TRBJ1-4
CAISEGQGVNEKLFF
>TRBV1|TRBJ2-7
CTSSQSQAPKLYEQYF
>TRBV5-4|TRBJ2-3
CASSPRIAGTSTDTQYF
>TRBV27|TRBJ2-3
CASSLSTSGGDTQYF
>TRBV28|TRBJ2-3
CASSTLDTQYF
>TRBV2|TRBJ1-1
CASKGGTPNTEAFF
>TRBV5-3|TRBJ2-2
CARSFGLAGRTGELFF
>TRBV11-2|TRBJ2-7
CASSPRSYEQYF
>TRBV18|TRBJ1-6
CASSVGLNNSPLHF
>TRBV4-3|TRBJ2-6
CASSSNSGANVLTF
>TRBV19|TRBJ2-1
CASVLAGNNEQFF
>TRBV7-2|TRBJ1-3
CASSNGRKNTIYF
>TRBV11-2|TRBJ2-1
CASSSPYEYEQFF
>TRBV7-2|TRBJ2-3
CASSLEGRTDTQYF
>TRBV7-2|TRBJ2-7
CASSYRDTFSYEQYF
>TRBV20-1|TRBJ2-3
CSAKSTDTQYF
>TRBV30|TRBJ2-1
CAWSVIATNYNEQFF
>TRBV15|TRBJ2-6
CATSMLAGGLSGANVLTF
>TRBV29-1|TRBJ2-2
CSVAVSGTGELFF
>TRBV5-1|TRBJ2-5
CASSFKRDQETQYF
>TRBV5-6|TRBJ2-5
CASNRDRGETQYF
>TRBV19|TRBJ2-7
CASSPGTETYEQYF
>TRBV5-1|TRBJ2-2
CASSPQGASNTGELFF
>TRBV7-8|TRBJ1-1
CASSSQGYTEAFF
>TRBV28|TRBJ2-6
CASSYEGVRANVLTF
>TRBV6-1|TRBJ1-2
CASMAGYGYTF
>TRBV7-9|TRBJ2-5
CASSLVGGLEETQYF
>TRBV6-4|TRBJ2-6
CASTGGGRSGANVLTF
>TRBV7-9|TRBJ2-5
CASRHIQGETQYF
>TRBV2|TRBJ1-2
CASSADSLGLGYTF
>TRBV4-1|TRBJ2-7
CASSQSSWDRSYEQYF
>TRBV7-2|TRBJ2-5
CASSYSGQGRQETQYF
>TRBV4-2|TRBJ1-5
CASSQASGQPQHF
>TRBV27|TRBJ2-5
CASSLTGGWYQETQYF
>TRBV11-3|TRBJ2-2
CASRKTANTGELFF
>TRBV19|TRBJ1-4
CATADRGSPTNEKLFF
>TRBV11-3|TRBJ2-2
CASSLSRGRGELFF
>TRBV28|TRBJ2-3
CASSPGGGRTDTQYF
>TRBV2|TRBJ1-6
CASSERTVSNSPLHF
>TRBV28|TRBJ2-7
CASTPPGQRVYEQYF
>TRBV9|TRBJ2-3
CASSVLLAPGGTDTQYF
>TRBV30|TRBJ2-1
CAWSDGRSYNEQFF
>TRBV11-2|TRBJ1-1
CASSLSGNTEAFF
>TRBV5-1|TRBJ2-7
CASSLDGTVSYEQYF
>TRBV28|TRBJ2-1
CASSLSGSYNEQFF
>TRBV19|TRBJ2-5
CASSIRNRGLQETQYF
>TRBV18|TRBJ1-3
CASSPWGSGNTIYF
>TRBV6-1|TRBJ2-7
CASIGAAGPYEQYF
>TRBV6-6|TRBJ2-7
CASSRPQTGYEQYF
>TRBV6-1|TRBJ1-2
CASSEAKGPPVNYGYTF